Each of the 10 T cell receptor beta chains below was sequenced from the same sample in a study of T cells in Graves' hyperthyroidism and ophthalmopathy (dated by TCRdb to the late 2010s). The library was prepared using multiplex PCR. Sequencing was carried out with an Illumina HiSeq 2000. The TCR beta CDR3 regions were amplified from RNA transcripts. A first-round RT-PCR of the TCR CDR3 used the HTBI primer set with the Qiagen OneStep RT-PCR kit. TCRdb trimmed the raw reads at Q25, called clones with MiXCR and kept productive beta chains. Each record represents a unique CDR3 protein, reported with the most common genes and DNA among its rows. This sample is represented by fewer than 650,000 distinct CDR3 sequences; 11% to 15% of them were singletons. Roughly 6.9% of the sample is in the top ten clones. Source material: blood. The source is a woman aged 18-35 years with Graves' ophthalmopathy.

The sample holds one count of this clonotype. The junction does not match germline at one end; this may be a read error. V usage is TRBV10-1 and J usage is TRBJ2-7; 7 nucleotides agree with TRBD2. The germline CDR1 and CDR2 sequences are WNHNN and SYGVQD (reference sequence). This CDR3 comprises 13 residues. Here the CDR3 reads CASSDGGKDEKYF. CDR3 nucleotide sequence: TGCGCCAGCAGTGACGGGGGGAAGGACGAGAAGTACTTC.

This rearrangement joins TRBV3-1 to TRBJ2-6; no clear D gene. Trimming stripped 1 base from V and 0 bases from J, with 10 bases between. Germline V gene lookup returns CDR1 LGHDT and CDR2 YNNKEL (reference sequence). The CDR3 covers 17 residues. CDR3 DNA sequence: TGTGCCAGCAGCCAAGGTATCACATTCTCTGGGGCCAACGTCCTGACTTTC. Encoded protein: CASSQGITFSGANVLTF.

This clonotype was observed a few times. The V call is TRBV7-9, the J call TRBJ2-7; tentatively, D is TRBD1 (6 bases). Germline CDR1 is SEHNR and CDR2 is FQNEAQ (reference sequence). The CDR3 covers 15 residues. V lost 4 bases and J lost 2, with 15 bases in between. The CDR3 loop reads CASSSMKTGPYEQYF. CDR3 sequence (DNA): TGTGCCAGCAGCTCGATGAAGACAGGCCCCTACGAGCAGTACTTC.

V gene TRBV27 combines with J gene TRBJ2-2; D might be TRBD1 or TRBD2, each matching 5 bases. V shed 6 bases and J shed 6 bases, with 20 bases lying between them. The germline V gene encodes CDR1 MNHEY and CDR2 SMNVEV (reference sequence). The CDR3 is 16 amino acids. The CDR3 bases are TGTGCCAGCAGCTCTTCCACCGGGACCCCCTCCGGGGAGCTGTTTTTT. This encodes CASSSSTGTPSGELFF.

V gene TRBV24-1 combines with J gene TRBJ2-1; D unresolved. The V end was cut by 4 bases, the J end by 5 bases, with 11 bases between. Germline loops: CDR1 KGHDR, CDR2 SFDVKD. This CDR3 region has 14 residues. DNA for the CDR3: TGTGCCACCAGTGACCTGGATAGACACAATGAGCAGTTCTTC. Amino acid sequence: CATSDLDRHNEQFF.

The rearrangement joins TRBV5-5 to TRBJ1-2; no definite D call. Germline-derived CDR1 and CDR2 are SGHKS and YYEKEE (reference sequence). This CDR3 has 12 residues. The ends were cut back, 1 base at V and 6 bases at J, with 7 bases in the middle. The DNA for the CDR3 is TGTGCCAGCAGCTTGTTAGGAAATGGCTACACCTTC. Its protein is CASSLLGNGYTF. Looking up the rest from reference TRBV5-5 and TRBJ1-2 gives the full variable domain: DAGVTQSPTHLIKTRGQQVTLRCSPISGHKSVSWYQQVLGQGPQFIFQYYEKEERGRGNFPDRFSARQFPNYSSELNVNALLLGDSALYLCASSLLGNGYTFGSGTRLTVV.

In its sample, this clonotype was seen many times. Mismatch with germline at one junction end may stem from a read error. The chain combines TRBV11-3 with TRBJ2-3, with 9 bases aligning to TRBD2. The CDR3 totals 16 residues. The germline V gene has CDR1 SGHNT and CDR2 YENEEA. CDR3 sequence (DNA): TGTGCCAGCAGCGGAGCGACTAGCGGTGGGCCAGAAACGCAGTATTTT. The encoded protein is CASSGATSGGPETQYF.

This clonotype was recorded a few times. The CDR3 loop reads CASSPELPSSGANVLTF. The CDR3 nucleotides read TGTGCCAGCAGCCCCGAACTACCCAGCTCTGGGGCCAACGTCCTGACTTTC. This rearrangement joins TRBV3-1 to TRBJ2-6; no reliable D call. The CDR3 length is 17 residues. Germline CDR1 is LGHDT and CDR2 is YNNKEL (reference sequence). V lost 4 bases and J lost 0, with 13 bases in between.

This clonotype came up many times. The chain links TRBV5-1 to TRBJ2-2, with D unclear. Germline V gene sequence: CDR1 SGHRS, CDR2 YFSETQ. The V and J ends lost 1 base and 6 bases respectively, with 13 bases between them. This CDR3 is built from 15 residues. The CDR3 DNA sequence: TGCGCCAGCAGCTTGCGGGCCATGGGCCCCGGGGAGCTGTTTTTT. Translated, it gives CASSLRAMGPGELFF.

The CDR3 DNA reads as TGTGCCAGCAGCCAAGTTGAGGGGGCCTACAATGAGCAGTTCTTC. This gives the protein CASSQVEGAYNEQFF. The chain is built from TRBV14 and TRBJ2-1; weak D call: TRBD1 (6 bases). Per the germline V gene, CDR1 is SGHDN and CDR2 is FVKESK. The V gene lost 1 base and the J gene lost 2 bases, with 9 bases spanning the gap. This CDR3 comprises 15 residues.